The 28 T cell receptor beta chains presented below share a single source sample, sequenced in a study of cytotoxic CD8 clonotypes in ibrutinib-treated CLL. Using immunoSEQ multiplex PCR, the repertoire was profiled, and TCRdb retains in-frame clones only, with some absent. The sample records some 85,000 clones, 60% to 80% being singletons. The specimen was PBMCs, collected after 24 months of ibrutinib treatment. The receptor source for this set is a human donor with chronic lymphocytic leukemia.

In nucleotides, the CDR3 is TGTGCCAGTAGTATAGATGCTAGCATGTCCTACAATGAGCAGTTCTTC. It yields the protein CASSIDASMSYNEQFF. The chain recombines TRBV19 with TRBJ2-1, with TRBD2 as a possible D gene (5 bases). Germline-derived CDR1 and CDR2 are LNHDA and SQIVND (reference sequence). V was clipped by 0 bases and J by 1 base, with 10 bases between them. The CDR3 totals 16 residues. Based on the CDR3 plus reference TRBV19 and TRBJ2-1, the full variable domain is DGGITQSPKYLFRKEGQNVTLSCEQNLNHDAMYWYRQDPGQGLRLIYYSQIVNDFQKGDIAEGYSVSREKKESFPLTVTSAQKNPTAFYLCASSIDASMSYNEQFFGPGTRLTVL.

The V gene is TRBV2, the J gene TRBJ1-5; 7 nucleotides line up with TRBD1. V lost 8 bases to trimming and J lost 4 bases; unmatched junction nucleotides: 2. Germline V gene sequence: CDR1 SNHLY, CDR2 FYNNEI. CDR3 length: 12 amino acids. The CDR3 region has the DNA TGTGCCAGCCAGGGGGAAAATCAGCCCCAGCATTTT. Translated, it gives CASQGENQPQHF.

The chain joins TRBV5-1 to TRBJ2-7; D unclear. V lost 1 base and J lost 5, with 7 bases in between. CDR1 is SGHRS and CDR2 is YFSETQ in the germline V gene. The CDR3 is made up of 12 amino acids. CDR3 amino acids: CASSLSNHEQYF. CDR3 coding DNA: TGCGCCAGCAGCTTGAGCAACCACGAGCAGTACTTC.

The gene calls are TRBV28 and TRBJ1-4; no reliable D call. Trimming stripped 3 bases from V and 8 bases from J, with 7 bases between. The CDR3 has 12 residues. Germline loops: CDR1 MDHEN, CDR2 SYDVKM. The DNA for the CDR3 is TGTGCCAGCAGTTTGGGATTCGAAAAACTGTTTTTT. This gives the protein CASSLGFEKLFF.

This sequence joins TRBV10-3 and TRBJ2-7, with 8 positions matching TRBD1. CDR3 size: 13 residues. Germline CDR1 and CDR2: ENHRY and SYGVKD. Unmatched junction bases numbered 2, after V lost 4 bases and J lost 3 bases. The CDR3 nucleotides are TGTGCCATCAGTGGACAGGGGATCTACGAGCAGTACTTC. Translated, it gives CAISGQGIYEQYF.

To note about this clone: At one boundary the junction diverges from the germline segment, which might be a read error. The chain employs TRBV7-7 and TRBJ2-2, with 9 bases aligning to TRBD1. Per the germline V gene, CDR1 is SSHAT and CDR2 is FNYEAQ (reference sequence). The CDR3 runs 19 residues. CDR3 coding DNA: TGTGCTAGCAGCTCACCTTTGGGACAGGGAACTTCGAACACCGGGGAGCTGTTTTTT. Residues: CASSSPLGQGTSNTGELFF.

Written as DNA, the CDR3 is TGTGCCAGCAGCCCCCGGAGGGAGTCTCACACCGGGGAGCTGTTTTTT. Translation: CASSPRRESHTGELFF. The J gene is TRBJ2-2, the V gene TRBV7-2; a weak D match, TRBD2 (6 bases). Trimming took 5 bases from V and 3 from J, leaving 16 bases between them. The CDR3 length is 16 residues. Germline V gives CDR1 SGHTA, CDR2 FQGNSA.

This clone was detected many times. V gene TRBV7-8 combines with J gene TRBJ2-5, with no clear D. V lost 1 base and J lost 5, with 8 bases in between. The CDR3 covers 13 residues. Germline V gene lookup returns CDR1 SGHVS and CDR2 FQNEAQ. In DNA, the CDR3 is TGTGCCAGCAGCTTAGTTGGGCCGGAGACCCAGTACTTC. Translating gives CASSLVGPETQYF. Looking up the rest from reference TRBV7-8 and TRBJ2-5 gives the full variable domain: GAGVSQSPRYKVAKRGQDVALRCDPISGHVSLFWYQQALGQGPEFLTYFQNEAQLDKSGLPSDRFFAERPEGSVSTLKIQRTQQEDSAVYLCASSLVGPETQYFGPGTRLLVL.

This chain connects TRBV7-6 to TRBJ2-7; TRBD1 aligns across 9 bases. Germline values: CDR1 SGHVS, CDR2 FNYEAQ. The CDR3 covers 15 residues. V dropped 6 bases and J dropped 4; count of bases not matched to a gene: 10. CDR3 in DNA: TGTGCCAGCAGAAGGACAGGGGAAGCCCGTTACGAGCAGTACTTC. This gives the protein CASRRTGEARYEQYF.

The V and J genes are TRBV11-1 and TRBJ2-5; D remains ambiguous. Trimming left V 1 base short and J 4 bases short, with 1 base between. CDR1 and CDR2 (germline): SGHAT, FQDESV (reference sequence). This CDR3 contains 11 residues. The CDR3 loop reads CASSLVETQYF. The CDR3 DNA is TGTGCCAGCAGCTTAGTAGAGACCCAGTACTTC.

The V gene is TRBV5-1, the J gene TRBJ1-1, with D possibly being TRBD1 (5 bases). V lost 0 bases and J 0 bases, leaving 6 bases between the germline ends. The CDR3 is 14 residues long. CDR1 is SGHRS and CDR2 is YFSETQ in the germline V gene. CDR3 sequence: CASSLGDLNTEAFF. The CDR3, as DNA: TGCGCCAGCAGCTTGGGGGACCTGAACACTGAAGCTTTCTTT.

The chain couples TRBV2 to TRBJ1-5, with 9 bases fitting TRBD1. Per germline, CDR1 SNHLY and CDR2 FYNNEI. The CDR3 contains 21 residues. V dropped 1 base and J dropped 2; count of bases not matched to a gene: 18. CDR3 in amino acids: CASSEDLLGQGVYSGNQPQHF. The CDR3 bases are TGTGCCAGCAGTGAAGATTTGTTGGGACAGGGTGTTTACAGCGGCAATCAGCCCCAGCATTTT.

The rearrangement uses TRBV11-2 and TRBJ2-1; 7 positions agree with TRBD2. J lost 2 bases, V lost 7 bases, and 14 bases had no gene match. The CDR3 spans 17 residues. Germline assignment: CDR1 SGHAT and CDR2 FQNNGV. The DNA for the CDR3 is TGTGCCAGCAAACCCGGACCGGAGCGGGGAACCTACAATGAGCAGTTCTTC. This sequence encodes CASKPGPERGTYNEQFF. The full variable domain, with the rest looked up from reference TRBV11-2 and TRBJ2-1, is EAGVAQSPRYKIIEKRQSVAFWCNPISGHATLYWYQQILGQGPKLLIQFQNNGVVDDSQLPKDRFSAERLKGVDSTLKIQPAKLEDSAVYLCASKPGPERGTYNEQFFGPGTRLTVL.

V usage is TRBV19 and J usage is TRBJ2-3; 10 nucleotides align to TRBD1. V lost 8 bases to trimming and J lost 5 bases; unmatched junction nucleotides: 4. In germline, CDR1 is LNHDA, CDR2 SQIVND (reference sequence). The CDR3 runs 13 residues. This CDR3 reads CASQTGGGDTQYF. CDR3 nucleotides: TGTGCCAGTCAGACAGGGGGCGGAGATACGCAGTATTTT.

The chain carries TRBV5-5 and TRBJ2-1; 7 bases map to TRBD2. CDR3 length: 14 residues. With 2 bases clipped from V and 7 bases from J, the junction kept 6 bases outside the gene matches. The germline gives CDR1 SGHKS, CDR2 YYEKEE (reference sequence). The CDR3: CASSFLRERNEQFF. Written as DNA, the CDR3 is TGTGCCAGCAGCTTCTTGCGGGAGCGGAATGAGCAGTTCTTC.

The gene calls are TRBV5-1 and TRBJ1-3; 8 bases map to TRBD1. Germline CDR1 is SGHRS and CDR2 is YFSETQ. This CDR3 contains 16 residues. The junction had 9 bases not matched to a gene; V was cut back by 3 bases and J by 4 bases. The DNA for the CDR3 is TGCGCCAGCAGCTCCCAGGGGGCAAGGGGAGGAAACACCATATATTTT. Amino acid sequence: CASSSQGARGGNTIYF.

This clone has only a few counts. The genes are TRBV2 and TRBJ1-4, with 9 bases that match TRBD1. J lost 0 bases, V lost 6 bases, and 8 bases had no gene match. CDR3 length: 17 residues. The germline CDR1 and CDR2 sequences are SNHLY and FYNNEI. In nucleotides, the CDR3 is TGTGCCAGCAGGGACAGGGGAGGTCGAGCAACTAATGAAAAACTGTTTTTT. This encodes CASRDRGGRATNEKLFF.

This clone has just a few counts. The J gene is TRBJ1-4, the V gene TRBV27; perhaps TRBD1 as D (6 bases). The CDR3 spans 13 residues. Trimming left V 5 bases short and J 12 bases short, with 16 bases between. The germline gives CDR1 MNHEY, CDR2 SMNVEV (reference sequence). In nucleotides, the CDR3 is TGTGCCAGCAGTCCCTATGGGGGGGCGGAACTGTTTTTT. The encoded protein is CASSPYGGAELFF.

The rearrangement links TRBV29-1 to TRBJ1-2, with D possibly being TRBD1 (6 bases). The length of the CDR3 is 12 residues. The V end lost 5 bases, the J end lost 1 base, and 8 bases lay between the germline ends. CDR1 is SQVTM and CDR2 is ANQGSEA in the germline V gene. Written as DNA, the CDR3 is TGCAGCGTTTGGGACATTAACTATGGCTACACCTTC. Amino acid sequence: CSVWDINYGYTF.

This rearrangement joins TRBV28 to TRBJ2-5; D gene ambiguous. Germline V gene lookup returns CDR1 MDHEN and CDR2 SYDVKM. This CDR3 region has 14 residues. The V and J ends lost 2 bases and 1 base respectively, with 8 bases between them. CDR3: CASSLDWSQETQYF. CDR3 nucleotides: TGTGCCAGCAGTTTAGATTGGAGCCAAGAGACCCAGTACTTC.

In this sample, this clone turned up once. The chain is built from TRBV5-1 and TRBJ2-7, with D perhaps matching TRBD2 (5 bases). The length of the CDR3 is 14 residues. V was clipped by 4 bases and J by 1 base, with 12 bases between them. Germline values: CDR1 SGHRS, CDR2 YFSETQ. CDR3 nucleotide sequence: TGCGCCAGCAGCAAGGAGGACCGATCCTACGAGCAGTACTTC. It specifies CASSKEDRSYEQYF.

This chain uses TRBV11-2 with TRBJ2-3; 12 bases fit TRBD2. Germline V gene lookup returns CDR1 SGHAT and CDR2 FQNNGV. The CDR3 contains 15 residues. Trimming at V came to 4 bases and at J to 5 bases, leaving 4 bases not matched to a gene. In DNA form, the CDR3 reads TGTGCCAGCAGCTCTCCTAGCGGGGGGGGAGATACGCAGTATTTT. This codes for CASSSPSGGGDTQYF. Variable domain in full (rest from reference TRBV11-2 and TRBJ2-3): EAGVAQSPRYKIIEKRQSVAFWCNPISGHATLYWYQQILGQGPKLLIQFQNNGVVDDSQLPKDRFSAERLKGVDSTLKIQPAKLEDSAVYLCASSSPSGGGDTQYFGPGTRLTVL.

This clone was seen more than once but under ten times. The V gene is TRBV5-1, the J gene TRBJ1-1; 7 positions agree with TRBD1. J was trimmed by 4 bases and V by 5 bases; bases with no gene match: 8. Germline CDR1 SGHRS, CDR2 YFSETQ. The CDR3 spans 14 residues. CDR3 protein: CASRKGTEGTEAFF. CDR3 in DNA: TGCGCCAGCAGAAAAGGGACAGAAGGCACTGAAGCTTTCTTT.

The V and J genes are TRBV10-1 and TRBJ2-3; tentative D call: TRBD2 (6 bases). The CDR3 spans 13 residues. V was trimmed by 4 bases and J by 2 bases, leaving 7 bases between them. The V gene's germline CDR1 is WNHNN and CDR2 SYGVQD (reference sequence). The CDR3 loop reads CASSVDYTDTQYF. The CDR3 region has the DNA TGCGCCAGCAGTGTGGACTACACAGATACGCAGTATTTT.

The genes are TRBV19 and TRBJ2-3, with D maybe TRBD2 (5 bases). CDR1 and CDR2 (germline): LNHDA, SQIVND (reference sequence). Trimming stripped 5 bases from V and 2 bases from J, with 11 bases between. This CDR3 has 14 residues. The DNA of the CDR3 is TGTGCCAGTAGTCCCCGGGGAGACACAGATACGCAGTATTTT. This gives the protein CASSPRGDTDTQYF. Full variable domain (missing parts from reference TRBV19 and TRBJ2-3): DGGITQSPKYLFRKEGQNVTLSCEQNLNHDAMYWYRQDPGQGLRLIYYSQIVNDFQKGDIAEGYSVSREKKESFPLTVTSAQKNPTAFYLCASSPRGDTDTQYFGPGTRLTVL.

This chain connects TRBV7-2 to TRBJ1-3, with a possible D match to TRBD1 (6 bases). Trimming removed 3 bases from V and 0 bases from J, with 12 bases in between. Germline V gene lookup returns CDR1 SGHTA and CDR2 FQGNSA. This CDR3 region has 16 residues. The CDR3 coding sequence is TGTGCCAGCAGCTTTGCGGGGGCCAACTCTGGAAACACCATATATTTT. Translation gives CASSFAGANSGNTIYF.

This clone was seen more than once but under ten times. The gene calls are TRBV27 and TRBJ2-7, with no clear D. This CDR3 region has 13 residues. V was shortened by 5 bases and J by 3 bases, with 11 bases between the two germline ends. Germline CDR1 reads MNHEY; CDR2 reads SMNVEV (reference sequence). The CDR3 protein is CASSTASGYEQYF. CDR3 sequence (DNA): TGTGCCAGCAGTACAGCATCCGGCTACGAGCAGTACTTC.

This clone was counted a few times. The rearrangement joins TRBV6-6 to TRBJ1-5; 7 bases are shared with TRBD1. The V and J ends lost 5 bases and 2 bases, in that order; junction bases with no gene match: 6. This CDR3 has 15 residues. Germline V CDR1 and CDR2: MNHNY, SVGAGI (reference sequence). As DNA, the CDR3 is TGTGCCAGCAGTACGACAGGGTTCGGCAATCAGCCCCAGCATTTT. The encoded protein is CASSTTGFGNQPQHF.